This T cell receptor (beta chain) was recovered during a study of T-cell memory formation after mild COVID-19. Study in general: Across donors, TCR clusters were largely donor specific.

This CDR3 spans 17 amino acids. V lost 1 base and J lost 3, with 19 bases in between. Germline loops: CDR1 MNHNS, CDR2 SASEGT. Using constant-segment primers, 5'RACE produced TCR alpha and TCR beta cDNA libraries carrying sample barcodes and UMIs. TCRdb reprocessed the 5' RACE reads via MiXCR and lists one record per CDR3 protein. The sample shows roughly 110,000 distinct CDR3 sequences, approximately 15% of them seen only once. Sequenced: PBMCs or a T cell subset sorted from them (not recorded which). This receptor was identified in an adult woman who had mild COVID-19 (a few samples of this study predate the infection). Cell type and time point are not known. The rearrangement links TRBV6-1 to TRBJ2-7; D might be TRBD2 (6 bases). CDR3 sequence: CASSEEGGGLADYEQYF. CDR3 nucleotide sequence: TGTGCCAGCAGTGAAGAAGGCGGCGGTTTAGCGGACTACGAGCAGTACTTC.